This TCR beta chain was sequenced for a study of cytomegalovirus exposure and HLA in healthy donors. As concerns this clone: The antigen is unknown.

The PCR contained 60 Vbeta and 13 Jbeta primers. The data were produced by immunoSEQ multiplex PCR, yet TCRdb's version contains in-frame clones alone and is incomplete. The sample gives about 110,000 clones, 60% to 80% of which show up once; roughly 2.6% is in the top ten. Study-level findings and limits: Later analysis found that TCR beta chains associated with HLA were more clonally expanded than other, equally common chains.

The TCR originated in a man in his forties or fifties in good health and CMV-seropositive. The sequenced material came from PBMCs.

This CDR3 is CASQAGSNEQYF. As DNA, the CDR3 is TGTGCTTCGCAAGCGGGTTCCAACGAGCAGTACTTC. The chain joins TRBV27 to TRBJ2-7, with D possibly being TRBD2 (6 bases). Germline lookup yields CDR1 MNHEY and CDR2 SMNVEV (reference sequence). CDR3 length: 12 amino acids.